The present entry profiles one T cell receptor beta chain with its context. Which antigen it targets is not known. Within one base of it there is no much larger clone, and no base qualities were kept. The CDR3 starts with the cysteine, ends with the phenylalanine, and has 14 residues. Solely the CDR3 DNA is kept, with 42 bases framed from the first base. The germline V gene encodes CDR1 MRHNA and CDR2 SNTAGT. V loses 5 bases of germline sequence and J loses 3 bases, and the interval between the two ends is 10 bases. Buffy coats from about 21 blood donors served as healthy controls, a group that was around 60% female with a median age of about 52 years (range about 20-70). Positive magnetic bead selection on an AutoMACS was used to isolate CD4+ and CD8+ cells, with flow cytometry used to check purity. Peripheral blood mononuclear cells were isolated by Ficoll-Paque PLUS density gradient separation. Nucleospin Tissue or Tissue XS kits were used to extract DNA from CD4-enriched, CD8-enriched or PBMC samples, and a Qubit 2.0 fluorometer was used for quantification.

These data belong to a study of somatic mutations in cytotoxic T cells in rheumatoid arthritis listed by TCRdb under 2017. The study in broad terms: Some V beta antibody-stained T-cell populations were flow-sorted on a FACSAria II or Sony SH800 at nearly 100% purity, and sorted V beta1+ cells also underwent TCRB sequencing. In newly diagnosed rheumatoid arthritis without treatment, the study examined if expanded CD8+ T-cell clones harbor somatic mutations, relying on TCRB deep sequencing to characterize clonality. A total of around 65 rheumatoid arthritis patients and under 25 healthy controls underwent TCRB deep sequencing. Patients and controls did not essentially differ in median age, which was nearly identical between the groups.

Genomic DNA underwent TCRB CDR3 sequencing using the immunoSEQ assay. The authors' pipeline ran thus. The analyses included only productive TCRB rearrangements. Clonality was calculated as a Shannon entropy-based productive clonality index, and a clone was defined by a unique TCRB CDR3 sequence. Repertoire overlap between two samples was calculated from the template counts of each clone relative to total templates per sample. A correlation with a Spearman r of over 0.55 was found between V-gene usage by flow cytometry and V-gene usage by TCRB sequencing. TCRdb took this table from immuneACCESS and kept in-frame rearrangements with V and J called. Such tables lack part of the clones; where checked against another copy, unresolved V genes explain under half of the gap, and the rest is unexplained. V, J and clone size derive from that table, while D and trimming were established from the DNA sequence. Here the sample has approximately 20,000 clones; roughly four fifths occur a single time. The top ten clones comprise about 10% of the sample.

Study-level results and caveats: In 8 of 65 patients the largest CD8+ clone exceeded 20% of CD8+ cells, and several identical CD8+ TCRB sequences were shared between blood and synovial fluid. The slight underrepresentation of TRBV07 in patients was not corrected for multiple comparisons. Healthy controls showed no age-related increase in CD8+ clonality, whereas patients did (Spearman r ~ 0.49). CD8+ T-cell clonality did not differ significantly between rheumatoid arthritis patients and age-matched healthy controls. The antigen targets of the expanded CD8+ clones were unknown, and absence from virus-specific databases did not rule out viral specificity.

The sample taken for sequencing was CD8+ T cells sorted from blood. The V and J segments used are TRBV6-4 and TRBJ2-2; D gene: possibly TRBD2, on 7 matching bases. The TCR comes from a woman aged 45-60 years in good health. The CDR3 region has the sequence CASSRGGDTGELFF. The nucleotide sequence reads TGTGCCAGCAGTCGAGGGGGGGACACCGGGGAGCTGTTTTTT.